A single sample is the source of the 20 T cell receptor beta chains below, sequenced in a study of cytomegalovirus exposure and HLA in healthy donors. Both 60 Vbeta primers and 13 Jbeta primers went into the PCR. Profiling relied on immunoSEQ multiplex PCR, and the TCRdb table lists in-frame clones only, not all of them. The sample holds approximately 100,000 clones, around 84% seen once. The source material was PBMCs. All receptors come from a woman aged 18-29 years in good health and CMV-seronegative.

The gene calls are TRBV18 and TRBJ2-5; 7 bases are shared with TRBD1. The CDR3 is 15 residues long. V lost 3 bases to trimming and J lost 4 bases; unmatched junction nucleotides: 8. Germline values: CDR1 KGHSH, CDR2 LQKENI. This CDR3 reads CASSPGQTQGETQYF. In DNA form, the CDR3 reads TGTGCCAGCTCACCGGGACAGACCCAGGGAGAGACCCAGTACTTC.

The rearrangement uses TRBV23-1 and TRBJ2-5; D might be TRBD1 (5 bases). TRBV23-1 is reported as an ORF; its role is uncertain. The CDR3 runs 21 residues. V lost 6 bases and J lost 0, with 32 bases in between. CDR3 bases: TGCGCCAGCAGCCCCCGGACACCTCCAAAGGACCTATTAATGTACCAAGAGACCCAGTACTTC. It yields the protein CASSPRTPPKDLLMYQETQYF.

As DNA, the CDR3 is TGTGCCAGCAGTTCCCCCAGTCGCTACGAGCAGTACTTC. Residues: CASSSPSRYEQYF. The genes are TRBV28 and TRBJ2-7, with D unresolved. Germline-derived CDR1 and CDR2 are MDHEN and SYDVKM. This CDR3 spans 13 amino acids. With 4 bases removed from V and 3 bases from J, the gap between germline ends came to 10 bases.

The rearrangement joins TRBV28 to TRBJ2-3, with 9 bases that match TRBD2. The length of the CDR3 is 16 residues. The J segment lost 1 base and the V segment lost 5 bases, leaving 7 bases of the junction unmatched. CDR1 is MDHEN and CDR2 is SYDVKM in the germline V gene. The CDR3 is CASSGGLAGGTDTQYF. For the CDR3, the DNA is TGTGCCAGCAGTGGGGGGTTAGCGGGGGGCACAGATACGCAGTATTTT.

The chain joins TRBV5-1 to TRBJ2-1; D unresolved. CDR1 and CDR2 (germline): SGHRS, YFSETQ. Trimming took off 2 bases at V and 6 bases at J, with 18 bases between the two ends. The CDR3 is 16 amino acids. CDR3 in amino acids: CASSLSTAYAINEQFF. CDR3 nucleotides: TGCGCCAGCAGCTTAAGCACAGCCTACGCAATCAATGAGCAGTTCTTC.

The chain carries TRBV7-9 and TRBJ2-7; no clear D. CDR1 SEHNR and CDR2 FQNEAQ come from the germline V gene (reference sequence). There are 17 residues in the CDR3. V gave up 5 bases and J gave up 1 base, with 21 bases separating them. Here the CDR3 reads CASSHSRPGPQSYEQYF. The DNA for the CDR3 is TGTGCCAGCAGCCACTCCAGGCCAGGTCCGCAATCCTACGAGCAGTACTTC.

The V gene is TRBV6-6, the J gene TRBJ2-5, with 10 bases lining up with TRBD1. The V gene's germline CDR1 is MNHNY and CDR2 SVGAGI (reference sequence). V trimming: 2 bases; J trimming: 5 bases; junction bases outside the gene matches: 2. This CDR3 has 14 residues. The CDR3 sequence is CASSYVTGGETQYF. Written as DNA, the CDR3 is TGTGCCAGCAGTTACGTGACAGGGGGCGAGACCCAGTACTTC.

This clone was counted once. This sequence joins TRBV5-4 and TRBJ2-3; possible D gene TRBD2, 6 bases. V was shortened by 1 base and J by 5 bases, with 14 bases between the two germline ends. This CDR3 has 15 residues. Germline CDR1 is SGHNT and CDR2 is YYREEE (reference sequence). The CDR3 DNA follows: TGTGCCAGCAGCTTGTTTTCAGGGCGGGGAGATACGCAGTATTTT. Translated, it gives CASSLFSGRGDTQYF.

This clone was counted a few times. The rearrangement joins TRBV7-2 to TRBJ2-5; D possibly corresponds to TRBD2 (6 bases). The CDR3 covers 14 residues. Germline V gene data show CDR1 as SGHTA and CDR2 as FQGNSA. Trimming left V 5 bases short and J 2 bases short, with 12 bases between. This chain's CDR3 is CASSRDSGQETQYF. The CDR3 region has the DNA TGTGCCAGCAGCCGGGACTCTGGACAAGAGACCCAGTACTTC.

The chain carries TRBV6-4 and TRBJ2-3; TRBD2 matches 10 bases. The ends lost 5 bases at V and 2 bases at J; junction bases unmatched: 4. The CDR3 loop spans 15 amino acids. Germline values: CDR1 MRHNA, CDR2 SNTAGT. CDR3 sequence (DNA): TGTGCCAGCAGTCCCGGGACTAGCGACACAGATACGCAGTATTTT. Translation: CASSPGTSDTDTQYF.

The chain links TRBV19 to TRBJ2-7; tentative D call: TRBD1 (6 bases). V gave up 3 bases and J gave up 6 bases, with 15 bases separating them. Germline lookup yields CDR1 LNHDA and CDR2 SQIVND (reference sequence). This CDR3 comprises 14 residues. The DNA of the CDR3 is TGTGCCAGTAGTATCGCGGTGGGGGCTGGCGAGCAGTACTTC. The encoded protein is CASSIAVGAGEQYF.

The V call is TRBV19, the J call TRBJ1-6; 8 bases fit TRBD1. CDR1 and CDR2 (germline): LNHDA, SQIVND (reference sequence). This CDR3 contains 16 residues. V shed 5 bases, J shed 7 bases, and the junction held 10 bases outside the gene matches. The CDR3 protein is CASSQNQGARNSPLHF. CDR3 nucleotides: TGTGCCAGTAGTCAAAATCAGGGGGCGCGAAATTCACCCCTCCACTTT.

The J gene is TRBJ2-3, the V gene TRBV27; 10 bases match TRBD2. V shed 4 bases and J 9 bases; nucleotides not matched to a gene: 10. The CDR3 length is 15 residues. Germline lookup yields CDR1 MNHEY and CDR2 SMNVEV (reference sequence). The CDR3 here is CASSSASGGYGTQYF. Here the CDR3 DNA reads TGTGCCAGCAGTTCGGCTAGCGGGGGCTACGGCACGCAGTATTTT.

The rearrangement joins TRBV7-2 to TRBJ2-5; TRBD1 is a possible D gene (6 bases). Trimming took 4 bases from V and 7 from J, leaving 16 bases between them. Germline assignment: CDR1 SGHTA and CDR2 FQGNSA. The CDR3 length is 14 residues. The CDR3 DNA follows: TGTGCCAGCAGCTACGACAGCTTAGGGGGGACCCAGTACTTC. Its protein product is CASSYDSLGGTQYF.

The chain is built from TRBV5-5 and TRBJ1-2; perhaps TRBD1 as D (6 bases). This CDR3 is built from 19 residues. Looked up from germline, CDR1 is SGHKS and CDR2 is YYEKEE (reference sequence). Deletions cut 3 bases from V and 4 bases from J, with 28 bases between. The CDR3 region is CASSSRRQALRPGPYGYTF. The DNA of the CDR3 is TGTGCCAGCAGCTCAAGACGACAGGCCCTTCGCCCCGGACCCTATGGCTACACCTTC. Supplemented by reference TRBV5-5 and TRBJ1-2, the full variable domain reads DAGVTQSPTHLIKTRGQQVTLRCSPISGHKSVSWYQQVLGQGPQFIFQYYEKEERGRGNFPDRFSARQFPNYSSELNVNALLLGDSALYLCASSSRRQALRPGPYGYTFGSGTRLTVV.

J is TRBJ2-4 and V is TRBV6-5; D possibly corresponds to TRBD2 (6 bases). The V end was cut by 5 bases, the J end by 2 bases, with 13 bases between. Germline lookup yields CDR1 MNHEY and CDR2 SVGAGI. The CDR3 has 15 amino acids. This CDR3 is CASSRGGGTKNIQYF. The CDR3 DNA reads as TGTGCCAGCAGTCGGGGAGGAGGAACCAAAAACATTCAGTACTTC.

This chain links TRBV7-2 with TRBJ2-1; 9 nucleotides line up with TRBD2. Per the germline V gene, CDR1 is SGHTA and CDR2 is FQGNSA. The CDR3 has 15 amino acids. Trimming took 5 bases from V and 2 from J; bases not matched to a gene: 4. The chain's CDR3 is CASSRPSGTYNEQFF. The DNA of the CDR3 is TGTGCCAGCAGCCGTCCTAGCGGGACCTACAATGAGCAGTTCTTC. The full variable domain, its missing parts supplied by reference TRBV7-2 and TRBJ2-1, is GAGVSQSPSNKVTEKGKDVELRCDPISGHTALYWYRQSLGQGLEFLIYFQGNSAPDKSGLPSDRFSAERTGGSVSTLTIQRTQQEDSAVYLCASSRPSGTYNEQFFGPGTRLTVL.

This chain joins TRBV18 and TRBJ2-7; D not certain. Trimming cost V 0 bases and J 0 bases, with 6 bases left between them. The length of the CDR3 is 14 residues. Germline CDR1 is KGHSH and CDR2 is LQKENI. DNA for the CDR3: TGTGCCAGCTCACCACCCCACAGCTCCTACGAGCAGTACTTC. As protein: CASSPPHSSYEQYF. The full variable domain, with the rest looked up from reference TRBV18 and TRBJ2-7, is NAGVMQNPRHLVRRRGQEARLRCSPMKGHSHVYWYRQLPEEGLKFMVYLQKENIIDESGMPKERFSAEFPKEGPSILRIQQVVRGDSAAYFCASSPPHSSYEQYFGPGTRLTVT.

The chain couples TRBV18 to TRBJ2-7; possible D gene TRBD2, 7 bases. Germline CDR1 and CDR2: KGHSH and LQKENI. The CDR3 consists of 15 residues. Trimming removed 2 bases from V and 5 bases from J, with 16 bases in between. The CDR3, as DNA: TGTGCCAGCTCACCAGACACAGGGAGGGACAACGAGCAGTACTTC. Its translation: CASSPDTGRDNEQYF.

The genes are TRBV7-3 and TRBJ2-6; the D gene is possibly TRBD2 (5 bases). CDR3 length: 18 amino acids. Per germline, CDR1 SGHTA and CDR2 FQGTGA. V was trimmed by 4 bases and J by 3 bases, leaving 19 bases between them. DNA of the CDR3: TGTGCCAGCAGCTCCTTGAGGGCAGCCTCGGGTGGGGCCAACGTCCTGACTTTC. Amino acids: CASSSLRAASGGANVLTF. Complete variable domain (other parts from reference TRBV7-3 and TRBJ2-6): GAGVSQTPSNKVTEKGKYVELRCDPISGHTALYWYRQSLGQGPEFLIYFQGTGAADDSGLPNDRFFAVRPEGSVSTLKIQRTERGDSAVYLCASSSLRAASGGANVLTFGAGSRLTVL.